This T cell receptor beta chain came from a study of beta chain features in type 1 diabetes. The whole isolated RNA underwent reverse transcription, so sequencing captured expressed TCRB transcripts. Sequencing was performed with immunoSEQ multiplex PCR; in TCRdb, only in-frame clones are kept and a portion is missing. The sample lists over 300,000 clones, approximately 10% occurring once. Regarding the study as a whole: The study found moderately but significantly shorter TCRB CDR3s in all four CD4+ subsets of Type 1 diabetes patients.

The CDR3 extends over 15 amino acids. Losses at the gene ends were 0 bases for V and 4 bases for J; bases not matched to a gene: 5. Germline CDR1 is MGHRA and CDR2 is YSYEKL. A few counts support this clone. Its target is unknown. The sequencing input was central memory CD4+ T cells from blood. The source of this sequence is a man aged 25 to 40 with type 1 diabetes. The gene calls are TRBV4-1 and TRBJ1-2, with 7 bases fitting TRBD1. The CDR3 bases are TGCGCCAGCAGCCAAGATTCCCGACAGGGCTATGGCTACACCTTC. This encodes CASSQDSRQGYGYTF.